What follows are 20 T cell receptor beta chains derived from one specimen sequenced in a study of shared clonotypes between healthy human individuals. Produced via immunoSEQ multiplex PCR; TCRdb's table is partial and in-frame only. The sample lists roughly 700,000 clones, 74% seen once, with less than 2% in the top ten. The sample comprised memory CD4+ T cells sorted from blood. Subset: CD45RA-negative fraction. These TCRs come from a woman aged 25-40 years in good health.

This sequence joins TRBV29-1 and TRBJ2-2, with 9 bases that match TRBD2. Germline CDR1 SQVTM, CDR2 ANQGSEA. After removal of 7 bases from V and 4 bases from J, the junction contained 4 bases not matched to a gene. This CDR3 contains 13 residues. For the CDR3, the DNA is TGCAGCGCAATAGCGGGAGTCACCGGGGAGCTGTTTTTT. Translating gives CSAIAGVTGELFF.

The chain has TRBV14 and TRBJ2-1; 10 bases fit TRBD1. CDR3 length: 15 residues. Germline V gene sequence: CDR1 SGHDN, CDR2 FVKESK. V was pared by 4 bases and J by 7 bases, with 7 bases of the junction left unmatched. The DNA of the CDR3 is TGTGCCAGCAGCCGAGGGGGACAGGGGACGAATGAGCAGTTCTTC. It translates to CASSRGGQGTNEQFF.

This clone was seen just once. The rearrangement joins TRBV6-5 to TRBJ2-1, with 7 bases that match TRBD2. This CDR3 region has 12 residues. The trim removed 10 bases at V and 9 bases at J, leaving 9 bases unmatched. The germline V gene has CDR1 MNHEY and CDR2 SVGAGI. CDR3 protein: CATGLERGEQFF. The CDR3 DNA follows: TGTGCCACCGGACTAGAGAGGGGTGAGCAGTTCTTC.

This clone occurred once. The chain is built from TRBV2 and TRBJ2-5, with D unclear. V was cut by 8 bases and J by 5 bases, with 9 bases left in between. This CDR3 comprises 11 residues. Looked up from germline, CDR1 is SNHLY and CDR2 is FYNNEI. The CDR3 spells CASRPAETQYF. Written as DNA, the CDR3 is TGTGCCAGCCGACCCGCCGAGACCCAGTACTTC. Full variable domain (outside the CDR3, taken from reference TRBV2 and TRBJ2-5): EPEVTQTPSHQVTQMGQEVILRCVPISNHLYFYWYRQILGQKVEFLVSFYNNEISEKSEIFDDQFSVERPDGSNFTLKIRSTKLEDSAMYFCASRPAETQYFGPGTRLLVL.

Regarding this clone: Other DNA sequences of this sample code for an identical CDR3. The chain couples TRBV28 to TRBJ2-7, with D perhaps matching TRBD2 (6 bases). The CDR3 length is 14 residues. V was cut by 3 bases and J by 2 bases, with 11 bases left in between. Germline V gene data show CDR1 as MDHEN and CDR2 as SYDVKM. In DNA form, the CDR3 reads TGTGCCAGCAGTTTGGAGGGAACCCCCTACGAGCAGTACTTC. It specifies CASSLEGTPYEQYF.

This rearrangement joins TRBV5-1 to TRBJ2-7; 9 bases are shared with TRBD1. With 3 bases clipped from V and 9 bases from J, the junction kept 7 bases outside the gene matches. Germline V gives CDR1 SGHRS, CDR2 YFSETQ. The CDR3 spans 13 residues. CDR3 DNA sequence: TGCGCCAGCAGCTCGGGACAGGGAGAGGGGCAGTACTTC. Amino acids: CASSSGQGEGQYF.

The rearrangement links TRBV19 to TRBJ1-5; maybe TRBD1 (5 bases). In germline, CDR1 is LNHDA, CDR2 SQIVND (reference sequence). Trimming cost V 3 bases and J 2 bases, with 14 bases left between them. This CDR3 is 16 amino acids long. For the CDR3, the DNA is TGTGCCAGTAGTATCCCCCGGGACCGGGGCAATCAGCCCCAGCATTTT. Protein product: CASSIPRDRGNQPQHF.

This clone has only one observation. The genes are TRBV7-9 and TRBJ1-2, with 12 bases lining up with TRBD1. After removal of 5 bases from V and 7 bases from J, the junction contained 14 bases not matched to a gene. The CDR3 runs 17 residues. In germline, CDR1 is SEHNR, CDR2 FQNEAQ (reference sequence). The CDR3 region has the DNA TGTGCCAGCAGCCTTAGCGCTGGGACAGGGGGCACGGCTGGCTACACCTTC. Encoded protein: CASSLSAGTGGTAGYTF.

There are a few counts of this clone. The chain recombines TRBV11-3 with TRBJ2-1, with TRBD2 matching 13 bases. The CDR3 loop spans 15 amino acids. V shed 4 bases, J shed 7 bases, and the junction held 4 bases outside the gene matches. The germline CDR1 and CDR2 sequences are SGHNT and YENEEA. For the CDR3, the DNA is TGTGCCAGCAGCTCCGGGACTAGCGGGACGAATGAGCAGTTCTTC. This sequence encodes CASSSGTSGTNEQFF.

The rearrangement joins TRBV7-9 to TRBJ1-1, with a weak D call TRBD1 (6 bases). The V end was cut by 5 bases, the J end by 0 bases, with 13 bases between. The germline gives CDR1 SEHNR, CDR2 FQNEAQ (reference sequence). This CDR3 spans 15 amino acids. The CDR3 here is CASSPIRGVNTEAFF. As DNA, the CDR3 is TGTGCCAGCAGCCCAATCAGGGGAGTGAACACTGAAGCTTTCTTT.

The chain joins TRBV19 to TRBJ2-5, with TRBD1 identical over 8 bases. The CDR3 is made up of 13 amino acids. V lost 3 bases, J lost 7 bases, and 4 bases stayed unmatched. The V gene's germline CDR1 is LNHDA and CDR2 SQIVND (reference sequence). As DNA, the CDR3 is TGTGCCAGTAGTATTACAGGGGGAGGGACCCAGTACTTC. It codes for CASSITGGGTQYF.

The gene calls are TRBV5-1 and TRBJ2-1, with D possibly being TRBD2 (5 bases). The V gene lost 4 bases and the J gene lost 9 bases, with 17 bases spanning the gap. The CDR3 has 14 amino acids. The germline V gene has CDR1 SGHRS and CDR2 YFSETQ. For the CDR3, the DNA is TGCGCCAGCAGCATCCAAGCGGAGACGGGTGAGCAGTTCTTC. It yields the protein CASSIQAETGEQFF.

The chain is built from TRBV4-1 and TRBJ2-1; 10 bases are shared with TRBD2. V shed 2 bases and J 2 bases; nucleotides not matched to a gene: 6. Germline V gene data show CDR1 as MGHRA and CDR2 as YSYEKL. This CDR3 has 17 residues. CDR3 coding DNA: TGCGCCAGCAGCCAACAATCCGGGACTAGCGCCTACAATGAGCAGTTCTTC. Translated, it gives CASSQQSGTSAYNEQFF.

The sample holds many counts of this clone. V gene TRBV28 combines with J gene TRBJ1-2, with 7 bases matching TRBD1. This CDR3 contains 15 residues. Germline V gene lookup returns CDR1 MDHEN and CDR2 SYDVKM. The junction had 7 bases not matched to a gene; V was cut back by 4 bases and J by 2 bases. The CDR3 is CASSSLGGGNYGYTF. In DNA form, the CDR3 reads TGTGCCAGCAGTTCCCTGGGAGGGGGCAACTATGGCTACACCTTC.

The rearrangement links TRBV7-2 to TRBJ2-7; D is possibly TRBD1 (8 bases). V dropped 4 bases and J dropped 5 bases, with 18 bases sitting between them. There are 15 residues in the CDR3. The germline V gene encodes CDR1 SGHTA and CDR2 FQGNSA. The DNA for the CDR3 is TGTGCCAGCAGCTCTCACAGGGGGGGCTCTGACGAGCAGTACTTC. Its protein product is CASSSHRGGSDEQYF.

This clone was counted only a few times. The V call is TRBV2, the J call TRBJ2-3; D ambiguous. CDR3 size: 15 residues. CDR1 is SNHLY and CDR2 is FYNNEI in the germline V gene. V gave up 1 base and J gave up 0 bases, with 8 bases separating them. Here the CDR3 DNA reads TGTGCCAGCAGTGAAGAAAGGGCGAGCACAGATACGCAGTATTTT. This translates into CASSEERASTDTQYF.

This chain's CDR3 is CAISRPEQETQYF. The CDR3 bases are TGTGCCATCAGTCGGCCAGAGCAAGAGACCCAGTACTTC. The rearrangement joins TRBV10-3 to TRBJ2-5, with unresolved D. The CDR3 runs to 13 residues. V was shortened by 5 bases and J by 2 bases, with 9 bases between the two germline ends. Germline-derived CDR1 and CDR2 are ENHRY and SYGVKD.

The CDR3 is CASSSGLGKKLFF. CDR3 DNA sequence: TGTGCCAGCAGCTCGGGACTCGGAAAAAAACTGTTTTTT. V is TRBV28 and J is TRBJ1-4, with a possible D match to TRBD1 (5 bases). Trimming removed 6 bases from V and 9 bases from J, with 14 bases in between. The germline V gene has CDR1 MDHEN and CDR2 SYDVKM. The CDR3 runs to 13 residues. Based on the CDR3 plus reference TRBV28 and TRBJ1-4, the full variable domain is DVKVTQSSRYLVKRTGEKVFLECVQDMDHENMFWYRQDPGLGLRLIYFSYDVKMKEKGDIPEGYSVSREKKERFSLILESASTNQTSMYLCASSSGLGKKLFFGSGTQLSVL.

V and J are TRBV7-9 and TRBJ2-1; 9 bases map to TRBD1. CDR1 and CDR2 from the germline V gene are SEHNR and FQNEAQ (reference sequence). Trimming at V came to 0 bases and at J to 8 bases, leaving 8 bases not matched to a gene. CDR3 size: 16 residues. CDR3 region: CASSLAPGQGPDEQFF. In DNA, the CDR3 is TGTGCCAGCAGCTTAGCCCCGGGACAGGGTCCTGATGAGCAGTTCTTC.

This clone has just a few counts. V gene TRBV5-1 combines with J gene TRBJ2-1, with D perhaps assigned TRBD1 or TRBD2 (5 bases each). The germline V gene encodes CDR1 SGHRS and CDR2 YFSETQ. This CDR3 has 14 residues. Deletions cut 0 bases from V and 3 bases from J, with 7 bases between. The CDR3 DNA sequence: TGCGCCAGCAGCTTGGGGGACCACTACAATGAGCAGTTCTTC. Its protein is CASSLGDHYNEQFF.